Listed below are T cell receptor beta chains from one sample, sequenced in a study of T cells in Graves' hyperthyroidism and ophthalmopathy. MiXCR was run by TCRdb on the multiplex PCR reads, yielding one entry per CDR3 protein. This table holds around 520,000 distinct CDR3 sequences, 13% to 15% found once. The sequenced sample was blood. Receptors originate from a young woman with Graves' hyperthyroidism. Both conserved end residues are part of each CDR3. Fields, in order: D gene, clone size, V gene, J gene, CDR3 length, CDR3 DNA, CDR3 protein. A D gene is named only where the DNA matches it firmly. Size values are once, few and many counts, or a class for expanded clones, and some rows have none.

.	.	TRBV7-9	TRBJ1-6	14	TGTGCCACCCCCCTGGGGGGGAATAATTCACCCCTCCACTTT	CATPLGGNNSPLHF
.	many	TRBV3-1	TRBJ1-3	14	TGTGCCAGCAGCAAGCAGGGTTATGGAAACACCATATATTTT	CASSKQGYGNTIYF
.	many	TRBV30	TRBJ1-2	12	TGTGCCTGGAGTTTGCAGTACTATGGCTACACCTTC	CAWSLQYYGYTF
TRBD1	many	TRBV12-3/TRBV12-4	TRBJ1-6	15	TGTGCCAGCAGTTTGAGGACAGGGGGCGCGGATGACCTCCACTTT	CASSLRTGGADDLHF
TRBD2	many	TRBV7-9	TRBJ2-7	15	TGTGCCACGGCGGGAGGGGAATCCTCCTCCTACGAGCAGTACTTC	CATAGGESSSYEQYF
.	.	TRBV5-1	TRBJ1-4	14	TGCGCCAGCAGCGTTTCAACAACTAATGAAAAACTGTTTTTT	CASSVSTTNEKLFF
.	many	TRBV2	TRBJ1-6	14	TGTGCCAGCAGTGACCGGGAGGTTCCTTCACCCCTCCACTTT	CASSDREVPSPLHF
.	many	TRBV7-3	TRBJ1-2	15	TGTGCCAGCAGCCGAGGGGGAGGTTCTAACTATGGCTACACCTTC	CASSRGGGSNYGYTF
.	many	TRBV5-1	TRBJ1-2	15	TGCGCCAGCAGCTTCTTCCCGACGGGGGAGAATGGCTACACCTTC	CASSFFPTGENGYTF
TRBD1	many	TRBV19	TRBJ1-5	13	TGTGCCAGTAGCCATACAGGGGATCAGCCCCAGCATTTT	CASSHTGDQPQHF
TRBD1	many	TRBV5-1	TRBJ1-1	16	TGCGCCAGCAGCTGGACGGGACAGGGGCCGAACACTGAAGCTTTCTTT	CASSWTGQGPNTEAFF
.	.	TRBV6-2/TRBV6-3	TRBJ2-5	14	TGTGCCAGCAGTCCCAAGAGGTCCGGAGGAACCCAGTACTTC	CASSPKRSGGTQYF
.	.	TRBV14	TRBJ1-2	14	TGTGCCAGCAGCCAAAAGGGCCTCGGATATGGCTACACCTTC	CASSQKGLGYGYTF
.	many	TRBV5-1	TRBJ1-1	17	TGCGCCAGCAGCTTGTCTCCCGGGCGGACATGGAACACTGAAGCTTTCTTT	CASSLSPGRTWNTEAFF
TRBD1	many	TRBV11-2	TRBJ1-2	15	TGTGCCAGCAGCGTAGGGACAGGAGCTAACTATGGCTACACCTTC	CASSVGTGANYGYTF
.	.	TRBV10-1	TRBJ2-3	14	TGCGCCAGCAGTGTCGGTGGGATCACAGATACGCAGTATTTT	CASSVGGITDTQYF
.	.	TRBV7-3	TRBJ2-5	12	TGTGCCAGCGGGATGGGGCAAGAGACCCAGTACTTC	CASGMGQETQYF
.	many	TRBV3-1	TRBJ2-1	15	TGTGCCAGCAGCCAAGGGGGATACTCCTACAATGAGCAGTTCTTC	CASSQGGYSYNEQFF
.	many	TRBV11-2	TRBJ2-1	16	TGTGCCAGCAGCTTAGATTCGCCTCAAACCTACAATGAGCAGTTCTTC	CASSLDSPQTYNEQFF
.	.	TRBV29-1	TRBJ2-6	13	TGCAGCGCCATGAGCTCTGGGACCAACGTCCTGACTTTC	CSAMSSGTNVLTF